One sample yielded the 13 T cell receptor beta chains listed below, sequenced in a study of T cell clones after liver transplantation. Repertoires were generated with immunoSEQ multiplex PCR, while TCRdb's copy carries only in-frame clones and drops some. This sample yields 65,000 to 85,000 clones, of which approximately 80% are seen a single time; 2.1% belongs to the top ten. This sample comprised CD4+ T cells from blood, obtained around 50 months after liver transplant. Receptor source: a human patient who received a liver transplant. Certain T cells may be donor cells from the graft.

The J gene is TRBJ1-2, the V gene TRBV7-2; D is possibly TRBD1 (6 bases). The CDR3 totals 15 residues. Germline V gives CDR1 SGHTA, CDR2 FQGNSA. The germline V and J ends were trimmed by 3 bases and 4 bases, with 15 bases remaining between them. The CDR3 DNA reads TGTGCCAGCAGCTTTATCAGGGGAATGAGCTATGGCTACACCTTC. This codes for CASSFIRGMSYGYTF.

The sample holds one count of this clone. V usage is TRBV5-1 and J usage is TRBJ1-1, with D uncertain. V shed 2 bases and J shed 3 bases, with 14 bases lying between them. The CDR3 is 15 residues long. Germline CDR1 and CDR2: SGHRS and YFSETQ. CDR3 nucleotides: TGCGCCAGCAGCTTCTCACGGCTTGCGGACACTGAAGCTTTCTTT. It is translated as CASSFSRLADTEAFF. The full variable domain, in which reference TRBV5-1 and TRBJ1-1 provide the parts outside the CDR3, is KAGVTQTPRYLIKTRGQQVTLSCSPISGHRSVSWYQQTPGQGLQFLFEYFSETQRNKGNFPGRFSGRQFSNSRSEMNVSTLELGDSALYLCASSFSRLADTEAFFGQGTRLTVV.

The chain's CDR3 is CASSLNSFSDTQYF. The CDR3 coding sequence is TGTGCCAGCAGCTTAAACTCTTTCTCAGATACGCAGTATTTT. The genes are TRBV7-2 and TRBJ2-3; D gene ambiguous. CDR1 is SGHTA, CDR2 FQGNSA, per germline. V was cut by 2 bases and J by 4 bases, with 10 bases left in between. The CDR3 contains 14 residues. The full variable domain, its missing parts supplied by reference TRBV7-2 and TRBJ2-3, is GAGVSQSPSNKVTEKGKDVELRCDPISGHTALYWYRQSLGQGLEFLIYFQGNSAPDKSGLPSDRFSAERTGGSVSTLTIQRTQQEDSAVYLCASSLNSFSDTQYFGPGTRLTVL.

The CDR3 nucleotides are TGTGCCAGCAGCTTGGATGGGCGGGGGGGCAATGAGCAGTTCTTC. Its protein product is CASSLDGRGGNEQFF. The chain recombines TRBV5-4 with TRBJ2-1, with 9 bases aligning to TRBD2. Unmatched junction bases numbered 4, after V lost 0 bases and J lost 6 bases. The germline CDR1 and CDR2 sequences are SGHNT and YYREEE (reference sequence). CDR3 length: 15 residues. Full variable domain (outside the CDR3, taken from reference TRBV5-4 and TRBJ2-1): ETGVTQSPTHLIKTRGQQVTLRCSSQSGHNTVSWYQQALGQGPQFIFQYYREEENGRGNFPPRFSGLQFPNYSSELNVNALELDDSALYLCASSLDGRGGNEQFFGPGTRLTVL.

The V call is TRBV7-3, the J call TRBJ2-1; 8 positions agree with TRBD2. The trim removed 8 bases at V and 9 bases at J, leaving 9 bases unmatched. The CDR3 length is 13 residues. Germline CDR1 SGHTA, CDR2 FQGTGA. CDR3 sequence (DNA): TGTGCCAGCGGACCGACTAGCGAAGGTGAGCAGTTCTTC. Its protein product is CASGPTSEGEQFF.

This rearrangement joins TRBV28 to TRBJ2-6; D is possibly TRBD1 (6 bases). Trimming stripped 4 bases from V and 2 bases from J, with 12 bases between. The germline gives CDR1 MDHEN, CDR2 SYDVKM. The CDR3 consists of 16 residues. The CDR3 region has the DNA TGTGCCAGCAGTTCCATCTACAGGGCTGGGGCCAACGTCCTGACTTTC. This codes for CASSSIYRAGANVLTF.

This clone was found a few times. This rearrangement joins TRBV7-2 to TRBJ2-5, with D possibly matching TRBD2 (5 bases). V shed 1 base and J shed 6 bases, with 15 bases lying between them. This CDR3 spans 15 amino acids. CDR1 and CDR2 from the germline V gene are SGHTA and FQGNSA. CDR3 in DNA: TGTGCCAGCAGCTTAGAGGGTCAACTAGTAAAGACCCAGTACTTC. Encoded protein: CASSLEGQLVKTQYF.

The rearrangement links TRBV6-5 to TRBJ1-1; 7 bases align to TRBD1. The CDR3 length is 12 residues. Germline assignment: CDR1 MNHEY and CDR2 SVGAGI. The trim removed 10 bases at V and 0 bases at J, leaving 2 bases unmatched. CDR3 loop: CATGTVNTEAFF. For the CDR3, the DNA is TGTGCCACCGGGACAGTGAACACTGAAGCTTTCTTT.

The chain recombines TRBV5-6 with TRBJ1-4, with D uncertain. The V end was cut by 1 base, the J end by 8 bases, with 15 bases between. Germline CDR1 is SGHDT and CDR2 is YYEEEE. The CDR3 spans 15 residues. The CDR3 DNA is TGTGCCAGCAGCTTGTTATTAAGCCAGCAGGAAAAACTGTTTTTT. Translating gives CASSLLLSQQEKLFF.

This chain joins TRBV2 and TRBJ2-7; D is ambiguous. The germline V and J ends were trimmed by 2 bases and 0 bases, with 11 bases remaining between them. Germline V gives CDR1 SNHLY, CDR2 FYNNEI. The CDR3 is made up of 15 amino acids. In nucleotides, the CDR3 is TGTGCCAGCAGTGAAATGCAACAGTTCTCCTACGAGCAGTACTTC. Amino acids: CASSEMQQFSYEQYF.

This clone was found once. The sample holds other DNA sequences that translate to the same CDR3. The gene calls are TRBV29-1 and TRBJ1-2; 7 positions match TRBD1. CDR1 and CDR2 (germline): SQVTM, ANQGSEA. The V gene end was trimmed by 7 bases and the J gene end by 7 bases; junction bases not matched to a gene: 15. There are 14 residues in the CDR3. The CDR3 reads CSAWGRQGGAGYTF. CDR3 DNA: TGCAGCGCATGGGGGCGGCAGGGGGGAGCTGGCTACACCTTC.

This chain uses TRBV9 with TRBJ2-5, with unresolved D. Trimming shortened V by 2 bases and J by 5 bases, and 10 bases separated the two germline ends. Per germline, CDR1 SGDLS and CDR2 YYNGEE. There are 13 residues in the CDR3. CDR3 loop: CASSVAMTETQYF. The CDR3 DNA sequence: TGTGCCAGCAGCGTGGCCATGACGGAGACCCAGTACTTC.

The chain uses TRBV2 and TRBJ1-1; D gene uncertain. The CDR3 contains 11 residues. The germline gives CDR1 SNHLY, CDR2 FYNNEI. The germline V and J ends were trimmed by 7 bases and 12 bases, with 15 bases remaining between them. The CDR3 sequence is CASTFRGRTFF. CDR3 in DNA: TGTGCCAGCACCTTCCGGGGTCGGACTTTCTTT.